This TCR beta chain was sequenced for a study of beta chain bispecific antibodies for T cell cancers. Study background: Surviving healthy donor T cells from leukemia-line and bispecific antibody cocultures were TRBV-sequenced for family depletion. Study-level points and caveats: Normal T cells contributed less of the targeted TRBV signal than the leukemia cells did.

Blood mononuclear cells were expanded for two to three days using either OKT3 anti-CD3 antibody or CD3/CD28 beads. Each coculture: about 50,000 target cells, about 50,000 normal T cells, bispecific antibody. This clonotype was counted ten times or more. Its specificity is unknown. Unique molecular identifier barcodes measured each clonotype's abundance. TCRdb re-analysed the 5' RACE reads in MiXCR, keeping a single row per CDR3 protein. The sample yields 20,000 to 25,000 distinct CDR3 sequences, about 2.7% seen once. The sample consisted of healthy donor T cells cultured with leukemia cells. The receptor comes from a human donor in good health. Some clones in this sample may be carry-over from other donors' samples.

For the CDR3, the DNA is TGCAGTGCTAGGGGGGCAGGGGTCCAAGAGACCCAGTACTTC. Its translation is CSARGAGVQETQYF. The J gene is TRBJ2-5, the V gene TRBV20-1, with D perhaps TRBD1 (6 bases). V dropped 3 bases and J dropped 1 base, with 12 bases sitting between them. The CDR3 has 14 amino acids. Germline-derived CDR1 and CDR2 are DFQATT and SNEGSKA (reference sequence).